These 5 T cell receptor beta chains were sequenced from one sample in a study of blood T cell repertoires in COVID-19 (dated by TCRdb to about 2020). Library preparation used the immunoSEQ multiplex PCR assay. TCRdb provides this immuneACCESS table in a form limited to in-frame rearrangements. Some clones are lacking; in checked studies, under half of them reflect an unresolved V gene, and why the rest are absent is not known. A total of about 220,000 clones appear in this sample, over 75% of them only once. The ten largest clones capture over 3% of the sample. The sample comprised PBMCs or T cells enriched from blood (not recorded which). These receptor sequences come from a woman younger than 35 in a cohort exposed to, infected with or recovered from COVID-19 (not recorded which).

The DNA for the CDR3 is TGTGCCAGCAGCTTTTGGGGGGGGCCCACTGAAGCTTTCTTT. Translated: CASSFWGGPTEAFF. The chain links TRBV5-4 to TRBJ1-1; tentative D call: TRBD1 (6 bases). Trimming took 2 bases from V and 4 from J, leaving 12 bases between them. Germline assignment: CDR1 SGHNT and CDR2 YYREEE (reference sequence). CDR3 length: 14 residues. Using reference TRBV5-4 and TRBJ1-1 for the parts outside the CDR3, the full variable domain is ETGVTQSPTHLIKTRGQQVTLRCSSQSGHNTVSWYQQALGQGPQFIFQYYREEENGRGNFPPRFSGLQFPNYSSELNVNALELDDSALYLCASSFWGGPTEAFFGQGTRLTVV.

The chain uses TRBV3-1 (or the pseudogene TRBV3-2) and TRBJ2-7; 11 bases agree with TRBD1. Germline V lookup: CDR1 LGHDT, CDR2 YNNKEL (reference sequence). V was clipped by 5 bases and J by 3 bases; unmatched bases: 9. CDR3 length: 16 amino acids. CDR3 nucleotides: TGTGCCAGCAGCTCATCAGGACAGGGGGCGAACTACGAGCAGTACTTC. As protein: CASSSSGQGANYEQYF.

The J gene is TRBJ1-5, the V gene TRBV29-1; D gene uncertain. Germline CDR1 is SQVTM and CDR2 is ANQGSEA. V was shortened by 5 bases and J by 0 bases, with 5 bases between the two germline ends. This CDR3 region has 12 residues. CDR3 loop: CSVRDSNQPQHF. CDR3 nucleotides: TGCAGCGTTCGGGATAGCAATCAGCCCCAGCATTTT.

CDR3 nucleotides: TGTGCCAGCAGCCAAGCGACGTCAGGCCAATATAGCAATCAGCCCCAGCATTTT. As protein: CASSQATSGQYSNQPQHF. The chain employs TRBV3-1 (or the pseudogene TRBV3-2) and TRBJ1-5; D unresolved. The CDR3 loop spans 18 amino acids. Looked up from germline, CDR1 is LGHDT and CDR2 is YNNKEL (reference sequence). Trimming took off 1 base at V and 0 bases at J, with 16 bases between the two ends.

J is TRBJ2-7 and V is TRBV6-6; possible D gene TRBD2, 6 bases. Trimming shortened V by 0 bases and J by 3 bases, and 9 bases separated the two germline ends. The CDR3 contains 14 residues. Germline V gene data show CDR1 as MNHNY and CDR2 as SVGAGI (reference sequence). The CDR3 reads CASSYSMTSYEQYF. The CDR3 region has the DNA TGTGCCAGCAGTTACTCGATGACTAGCTACGAGCAGTACTTC.